The next 25 T cell receptor beta chains were all read from a single sample in a study of radiotherapy plus CTLA-4 blockade in lung cancer (dated by TCRdb to the late 2010s). To prepare the library, the immunoSEQ multiplex PCR assay was applied. TCRdb retrieved this table from immuneACCESS and kept in-frame rearrangements only. Not all clones are present; in checked studies, unresolved V genes account for under half, and no reason is known for the remainder. The sample records 90,000 or so clones, roughly four fifths of which are singletons. 0.82% of the sample lies in the top ten. Sequences were derived from peripheral blood, sampled from a patient treated with radiotherapy plus ipilimumab. The receptors derive from a human donor with non-small cell lung cancer who had stable disease on radiotherapy plus ipilimumab.

The chain recombines TRBV7-3 with TRBJ2-1; D is ambiguous. CDR3 length: 12 residues. The germline V gene has CDR1 SGHTA and CDR2 FQGTGA. Deletions cut 5 bases from V and 2 bases from J, with 4 bases between. CDR3 bases: TGTGCCAGCAGCCTCACCTACAATGAGCAGTTCTTC. As protein: CASSLTYNEQFF.

The count of this clone is one. The chain recombines TRBV7-2 with TRBJ1-6; D is possibly TRBD1 (6 bases). V dropped 0 bases and J dropped 1 base, with 13 bases sitting between them. CDR3 size: 18 residues. Germline V lookup: CDR1 SGHTA, CDR2 FQGNSA. CDR3 nucleotide sequence: TGTGCCAGCAGCTTAGCAGACTGGGGGCGGTCCTATAATTCACCCCTCCACTTT. Translation gives CASSLADWGRSYNSPLHF.

CDR3 nucleotide sequence: TGCGCCAGCAGTGACCCGGGGGAGTTTCGGCAGGGCTACACCTTC. As protein: CASSDPGEFRQGYTF. V gene TRBV10-2 combines with J gene TRBJ1-2; D perhaps matches TRBD1 (5 bases). Between the trimmed V and J ends, which lost 3 bases and 8 bases, there was a span of 19 bases. Germline V gives CDR1 WSHSY, CDR2 SAAADI. The CDR3 is made up of 15 amino acids.

V usage is TRBV10-3 and J usage is TRBJ2-3, with a tentative D call TRBD2 (6 bases). Germline CDR1 reads ENHRY; CDR2 reads SYGVKD. Trimming cost V 2 bases and J 7 bases, with 10 bases left between them. The CDR3 totals 13 residues. Here the CDR3 DNA reads TGTGCCATCAGTGAGGTGGGGGGTAATACGCAGTATTTT. This translates into CAISEVGGNTQYF.

This clone was seen only once. The chain carries TRBV27 and TRBJ2-1, with D perhaps matching TRBD2 (6 bases). The CDR3 length is 14 residues. Germline V CDR1 and CDR2: MNHEY, SMNVEV (reference sequence). V was clipped by 4 bases and J by 0 bases, with 7 bases between them. The CDR3: CASSWGVSYNEQFF. In nucleotides, the CDR3 is TGTGCCAGCAGTTGGGGGGTCTCCTACAATGAGCAGTTCTTC.

This clone came up once. V is TRBV19 and J is TRBJ1-4; possibly TRBD1 for D (6 bases). Germline CDR1 is LNHDA and CDR2 is SQIVND (reference sequence). V lost 6 bases and J 8 bases, leaving 28 bases between the germline ends. The CDR3 has 18 residues. This CDR3 reads CASSSTRGAHSPGEKLFF. As DNA, the CDR3 is TGTGCCAGTAGCTCAACGCGGGGGGCTCATTCCCCGGGGGAAAAACTGTTTTTT.

This sequence joins TRBV19 and TRBJ2-2; 9 nucleotides agree with TRBD2. The V segment lost 4 bases and the J segment 7 bases; nucleotides outside the gene matches: 4. There are 14 residues in the CDR3. CDR1 and CDR2 from the germline V gene are LNHDA and SQIVND (reference sequence). The CDR3 here is CASSSGGADGELFF. The CDR3 DNA sequence: TGTGCCAGTAGTAGCGGGGGGGCTGACGGGGAGCTGTTTTTT.

This clone was found once. A much larger clone is a single base away; this may be a read error. The chain couples TRBV9 to TRBJ2-7; the D gene is possibly TRBD2 (5 bases). CDR1 and CDR2 (germline): SGDLS, YYNGEE. CDR3 length: 13 amino acids. V was trimmed by 0 bases and J by 7 bases, leaving 11 bases between them. CDR3: CASSVGRLGEQYF. The CDR3 DNA is TGTGCCAGCAGCGTAGGGAGGTTGGGAGAGCAGTACTTC.

The chain joins TRBV19 to TRBJ1-5; 10 bases agree with TRBD1. The CDR3 runs to 15 residues. Germline V gene data show CDR1 as LNHDA and CDR2 as SQIVND (reference sequence). Germline trimming cut 3 bases from V and 7 bases from J; bases unmatched to any gene: 6. CDR3 amino acids: CASSIGQGDSQPQHF. DNA of the CDR3: TGTGCCAGTAGTATTGGACAGGGGGACTCACAGCCCCAGCATTTT.

The V call is TRBV9, the J call TRBJ2-3; TRBD2 agrees at 12 bases. The CDR3 is made up of 16 amino acids. Trimming at V came to 0 bases and at J to 6 bases, leaving 5 bases not matched to a gene. Germline assignment: CDR1 SGDLS and CDR2 YYNGEE. The CDR3 DNA reads as TGTGCCAGCAGCGTAGTAACTAGCGGGGGGCGGGATACGCAGTATTTT. It is translated as CASSVVTSGGRDTQYF.

The genes are TRBV14 and TRBJ1-6, with D tentatively TRBD1 (6 bases). V lost 6 bases and J 0 bases, leaving 12 bases between the germline ends. The germline gives CDR1 SGHDN, CDR2 FVKESK. The CDR3 runs 16 residues. CDR3 sequence: CASRPGQSSYNSPLHF. The DNA of the CDR3 is TGTGCCAGCAGACCAGGACAGAGCTCCTATAATTCACCCCTCCACTTT.

The gene calls are TRBV7-9 and TRBJ1-4; no definite D call. Germline CDR1 reads SEHNR; CDR2 reads FQNEAQ (reference sequence). Deletions cut 2 bases from V and 4 bases from J, with 8 bases between. The CDR3 has 14 amino acids. CDR3 protein: CASSLSPFNEKLFF. The CDR3 DNA is TGTGCCAGCAGCTTATCCCCCTTTAATGAAAAACTGTTTTTT.

This clone was seen once. The chain combines TRBV5-4 with TRBJ2-7; 12 bases agree with TRBD2. Germline CDR1 is SGHNT and CDR2 is YYREEE (reference sequence). This CDR3 comprises 15 residues. J lost 1 base, V lost 4 bases, and 3 bases had no gene match. CDR3 sequence: CASSGGLAGSYEQYF. CDR3 nucleotides: TGTGCCAGCAGCGGGGGACTAGCGGGTTCCTACGAGCAGTACTTC.

V usage is TRBV4-1 and J usage is TRBJ2-1; 9 nucleotides match TRBD1. Losses at the gene ends were 4 bases for V and 8 bases for J; bases not matched to a gene: 6. This CDR3 comprises 14 residues. Germline CDR1 MGHRA, CDR2 YSYEKL. In DNA, the CDR3 is TGCGCCAGCAGCCCCTGGGACAGGGTGGATGAGCAGTTCTTC. This codes for CASSPWDRVDEQFF.

This chain joins TRBV11-2 and TRBJ1-2; D is ambiguous. Germline V CDR1 and CDR2: SGHAT, FQNNGV. This CDR3 has 15 residues. Trimming cost V 0 bases and J 8 bases, with 16 bases left between them. Here the CDR3 DNA reads TGTGCCAGCAGCTTAGATCGGGGAGGGCCGGGAGGCTACACCTTC. It specifies CASSLDRGGPGGYTF.

This chain uses TRBV11-2 with TRBJ2-1, with D tentatively TRBD2 (5 bases). This CDR3 has 13 residues. Germline V gene sequence: CDR1 SGHAT, CDR2 FQNNGV. The V end was cut by 3 bases, the J end by 9 bases, with 12 bases between. CDR3 in DNA: TGTGCCAGCAGCTTTAGTTTGGCGGGTGAGCAGTTCTTC. It specifies CASSFSLAGEQFF.

The gene calls are TRBV2 and TRBJ2-3; D not certain. Trimming removed 5 bases at V and 5 bases at J, with 8 bases between. CDR1 is SNHLY, CDR2 FYNNEI, per germline. The CDR3 runs 12 residues. CDR3 in amino acids: CASSTSLDTQYF. CDR3 sequence (DNA): TGTGCCAGCAGTACCTCTTTAGATACGCAGTATTTT.

The rearrangement uses TRBV28 and TRBJ1-2; D is unclear. CDR1 and CDR2 (germline): MDHEN, SYDVKM. The V end was cut by 11 bases, the J end by 5 bases, with 15 bases between. This CDR3 region has 12 residues. The DNA for the CDR3 is TGTGCCTCCTCCCCGGGGAAGTATGGCTACACCTTC. Protein product: CASSPGKYGYTF.

J is TRBJ2-2 and V is TRBV11-2, with 7 bases that match TRBD2. This CDR3 has 15 residues. The V and J ends lost 5 bases and 1 base, in that order; junction bases with no gene match: 4. Germline CDR1 is SGHAT and CDR2 is FQNNGV. CDR3: CASSGTMGNTGELFF. The DNA for the CDR3 is TGTGCCAGCAGCGGGACTATGGGGAACACCGGGGAGCTGTTTTTT.

This clone was seen a single time. V gene TRBV7-8 combines with J gene TRBJ1-3; no clear D. The CDR3 spans 15 residues. CDR1 and CDR2 (germline): SGHVS, FQNEAQ. V was cut by 0 bases and J by 1 base, with 7 bases left in between. CDR3 sequence (DNA): TGTGCCAGCAGCTTAGCTTTAGAGTCTGGAAACACCATATATTTT. Translated: CASSLALESGNTIYF.

The chain combines TRBV7-6 with TRBJ2-7; a weak D match, TRBD1 (6 bases). The length of the CDR3 is 15 residues. CDR1 and CDR2 from the germline V gene are SGHVS and FNYEAQ. Trimming removed 1 base at V and 5 bases at J, with 15 bases between. As DNA, the CDR3 is TGTGCCAGCAGCTTAGGGCTAGGGGGAGCCGACGAGCAGTACTTC. It translates to CASSLGLGGADEQYF.

This rearrangement joins TRBV19 to TRBJ1-4, with 8 bases lining up with TRBD1. The ends lost 11 bases at V and 6 bases at J; junction bases unmatched: 8. CDR1 is LNHDA and CDR2 is SQIVND in the germline V gene (reference sequence). This CDR3 spans 13 amino acids. The CDR3 reads CASKQGVYEKLFF. DNA of the CDR3: TGTGCCTCGAAACAGGGGGTGTATGAAAAACTGTTTTTT.

The CDR3 sequence: CASSPRVATNEKLFF. The CDR3, as DNA: TGCGCCAGCAGCCCCCGAGTTGCAACTAATGAAAAACTGTTTTTT. This chain joins TRBV5-1 and TRBJ1-4; D gene uncertain. This CDR3 comprises 15 residues. Trimming pared 4 bases from V and 0 bases from J, leaving 10 bases between. The germline CDR1 and CDR2 sequences are SGHRS and YFSETQ.

The chain carries TRBV6-1 and TRBJ2-7; TRBD1 agrees at 7 bases. J was trimmed by 3 bases and V by 0 bases; bases with no gene match: 8. There are 16 residues in the CDR3. Germline assignment: CDR1 MNHNS and CDR2 SASEGT. This CDR3 is CASSEALGGLIYEQYF. In DNA form, the CDR3 reads TGTGCCAGCAGTGAAGCGCTAGGGGGCCTTATCTACGAGCAGTACTTC.

This clone has just a few counts. Additional DNA sequences in this sample encode the identical CDR3. The V call is TRBV6-6, the J call TRBJ2-1; TRBD2 matches at 11 bases. CDR1 and CDR2 from the germline V gene are MNHNY and SVGAGI (reference sequence). There are 16 residues in the CDR3. V lost 2 bases, J lost 8 bases, and 8 bases stayed unmatched. The CDR3 DNA sequence: TGTGCCAGCAGTTACCGTCGACTAGCGGGATCCGATGAGCAGTTCTTC. Its translation is CASSYRRLAGSDEQFF.